This record looks at one T cell receptor beta chain sequence and its context. Some clones are missing from TCRdb's copy, which holds only in-frame ones; the method was immunoSEQ multiplex PCR. The table shows roughly 49,000 clones, with around nine tenths occurring only once. These data come from a study of control samples from healthy donors and cancer patients. With 1 base removed from V and 2 bases from J, the gap between germline ends came to 12 bases. Germline CDR1 reads SEHNR; CDR2 reads FQNEAQ (reference sequence). The CDR3 consists of 15 residues. What was sequenced was PBMCs. The chain links TRBV7-9 to TRBJ2-7; unclear D gene. The receptor's source is a man aged 30 to 39 with colorectal cancer. CDR3 sequence: CASSLDTSAAYEQYF. The CDR3 DNA reads TGTGCCAGCAGCTTAGATACATCTGCGGCCTACGAGCAGTACTTC.